A selection of T cell receptor beta chains follows, all from one sample in a study of early T cells in non-severe SARS-CoV-2 infection. TCRdb re-called the 5' RACE reads through MiXCR, storing one row per CDR3 protein. The sample has about 49,000 distinct CDR3 sequences, approximately 12% seen once. The sequencing input was whole blood. These receptors all stem from an adult who was a healthcare worker with PCR-confirmed SARS-CoV-2 infection or an uninfected control (not recorded which). Each CDR3 is given with its conserved first and last residue. A D gene is named only where the DNA matches it firmly. Rows give clone size only sometimes, using once, few, many, or a class for an expanded clone.

j_call clone_size v_call d_call cdr3_nt cdr3_aa
TRBJ2-2 few TRBV7-3 - TGTGCCAGCAGCCGCGAGGGAGGGGGCACCGGGGAGCTGTTTTTT CASSREGGGTGELFF
TRBJ1-2 many TRBV20-1 - TGCAGTGCTCTAAAAGACAGGGGCTACACCTTC CSALKDRGYTF
TRBJ2-7 - TRBV4-3 TRBD2 TGCGCCAGCTGTCTAATACTAGCGGGAGGGTACGAGCAGTACTTC CASCLILAGGYEQYF
TRBJ2-7 - TRBV28 - TGTGCCAGCAGTCATGAGGGACCCTTACGCGAGCAGTACTTC CASSHEGPLREQYF
TRBJ2-7 many TRBV30 - TGTGCCTGGAGCGGCGGGGCCTCCTACGAGCAGTACTTC CAWSGGASYEQYF
TRBJ2-2 - TRBV20-1 TRBD1 TGCAGTGCTAGCGACAGGGAGACCGGGGAGCTGTTTTTT CSASDRETGELFF
TRBJ1-1 - TRBV6-2/TRBV6-3 - TGTGCCAGCAGCTCACCAGGAAACATCGGAACTGAAGCTTTCTTT CASSSPGNIGTEAFF
TRBJ2-7 few TRBV7-6 TRBD1 TGTGCCAGCAGCTCGACAGGGCGCGAGCAGTACTTC CASSSTGREQYF
TRBJ2-5 many TRBV6-2/TRBV6-3 TRBD1 TGTGCCAGCACCTTCGGACAGGTTGGGGAGACCCAGTACTTC CASTFGQVGETQYF
TRBJ2-1 - TRBV7-9 - TGTGCCAGCAGCTTTGCCTCCTACAATGAGCAGTTCTTC CASSFASYNEQFF
TRBJ1-5 - TRBV6-5 TRBD1 TGTGCCAGCAGTTACTCGACAGGGAGCAATCAGCCCCAGCATTTT CASSYSTGSNQPQHF
TRBJ2-7 few TRBV20-1 TRBD1 TGCAGTGCTGAGAGGACAGGGGACTACCACGAGCAGTACTTC CSAERTGDYHEQYF
TRBJ2-1 few TRBV2 - TGTGCCAGCAAGCTGAGCTCCTACAATGAGCAGTTCTTC CASKLSSYNEQFF
TRBJ2-7 - TRBV7-2 - TGTGCCAGCAGCCCCTGGGCGGGGTCAGCCGAGCAGTACTTC CASSPWAGSAEQYF
TRBJ2-7 many TRBV14 TRBD1 TGTGCCAGCAGCACCGTCTGGACAGGGTCCATACACGAGCAGTACTTC CASSTVWTGSIHEQYF
TRBJ2-1 many TRBV29-1 - TGCAGCGTTTACGGCGGGAATTCCTACAATGAGCAGTTCTTC CSVYGGNSYNEQFF
TRBJ2-3 - TRBV6-1 TRBD2 TGTGCCAGCAGGCCGCCCGGACTAGCGGGGGGCACAGATACGCAGTATTTT CASRPPGLAGGTDTQYF
TRBJ2-7 few TRBV6-5 - TGTGCCAGCAGTTACGCCGGACCTCCCTACGAGCAGTACTTC CASSYAGPPYEQYF